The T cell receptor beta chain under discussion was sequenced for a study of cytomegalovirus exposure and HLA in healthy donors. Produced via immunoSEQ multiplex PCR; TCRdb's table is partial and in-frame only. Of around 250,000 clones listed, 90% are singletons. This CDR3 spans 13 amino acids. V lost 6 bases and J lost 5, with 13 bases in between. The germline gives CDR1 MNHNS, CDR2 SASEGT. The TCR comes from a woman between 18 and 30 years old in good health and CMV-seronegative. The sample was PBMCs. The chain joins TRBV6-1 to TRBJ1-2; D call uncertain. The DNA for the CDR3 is TGTGCCAGCAGGACATTAGAGGGTTATGGCTACACCTTC. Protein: CASRTLEGYGYTF.